Each of the 11 T cell receptor beta chains below was sequenced from the same sample in a study of OX40 agonist ivuxolimab in advanced cancers. TCRdb's copy holds only in-frame clones and misses some; the assay was immunoSEQ multiplex PCR. This table has around 67,000 clones, nearly 90% appearing once. The sample consisted of CD4+ or CD8+ T cells sorted from blood, taken in a trial of the OX40 agonist ivuxolimab. The receptors originated from an adult with an advanced solid tumor such as melanoma, head and neck, liver or kidney cancer.

The gene calls are TRBV23-1 and TRBJ2-3; TRBD2 matches 7 bases. TRBV23-1 is classed as an ORF, of uncertain function. V was pared by 2 bases and J by 1 base, with 3 bases of the junction left unmatched. The CDR3 covers 15 residues. The CDR3 spells CASSQGRGGTDTQYF. The CDR3 DNA reads as TGCGCCAGCAGTCAAGGGAGGGGCGGCACAGATACGCAGTATTTT.

The chain couples TRBV5-1 to TRBJ2-7; no clear D gene. CDR1 is SGHRS and CDR2 is YFSETQ in the germline V gene. Trimming took off 2 bases at V and 1 base at J, with 7 bases between the two ends. The CDR3 length is 13 residues. CDR3 loop: CASSFGQSYEQYF. CDR3 DNA: TGCGCCAGCAGCTTTGGCCAGTCCTACGAGCAGTACTTC. The full variable domain, rest sourced from reference TRBV5-1 and TRBJ2-7, is KAGVTQTPRYLIKTRGQQVTLSCSPISGHRSVSWYQQTPGQGLQFLFEYFSETQRNKGNFPGRFSGRQFSNSRSEMNVSTLELGDSALYLCASSFGQSYEQYFGPGTRLTVT.

V and J are TRBV9 and TRBJ1-3, with D possibly being TRBD1 (5 bases). Germline assignment: CDR1 SGDLS and CDR2 YYNGEE. Deletions cut 2 bases from V and 7 bases from J, with 10 bases between. CDR3 length: 13 residues. The CDR3 spells CASSVRPGNTIYF. CDR3 bases: TGTGCCAGCAGCGTCCGTCCAGGGAACACCATATATTTT.

The chain links TRBV7-9 to TRBJ1-2; 9 positions agree with TRBD1. Per the germline V gene, CDR1 is SEHNR and CDR2 is FQNEAQ (reference sequence). The CDR3 totals 18 residues. J gave up 5 bases and V 5 bases, and 18 bases lay outside the gene matches. The CDR3 DNA reads TGTGCCAGCAGCCGGACCCTCAAAACAGGGGGCTCTCAGTATGGCTACACCTTC. As protein: CASSRTLKTGGSQYGYTF.

The V and J genes are TRBV2 and TRBJ2-4; TRBD1 is a possible D gene (5 bases). The germline V gene has CDR1 SNHLY and CDR2 FYNNEI. The CDR3 covers 15 residues. Trimming stripped 4 bases from V and 8 bases from J, with 18 bases between. The CDR3 DNA reads TGTGCCAGCAGTGGGCCTGGTGTTCAGGGTCACATTCAGTACTTC. Translation: CASSGPGVQGHIQYF.

This chain uses TRBV28 with TRBJ1-2; TRBD1 matches at 7 bases. Germline V lookup: CDR1 MDHEN, CDR2 SYDVKM. J gave up 7 bases and V 6 bases, and 8 bases lay outside the gene matches. The CDR3 runs to 13 residues. CDR3 in amino acids: CASSLGQPGGYTF. As DNA, the CDR3 is TGTGCCAGCAGCCTGGGACAGCCCGGTGGCTACACCTTC.

J is TRBJ2-7 and V is TRBV6-5, with D unclear. The CDR3 runs to 14 residues. The V end lost 2 bases, the J end lost 6 bases, and 14 bases lay between the germline ends. Germline CDR1 is MNHEY and CDR2 is SVGAGI. CDR3 DNA: TGTGCCAGCAGTTACGCCGGCCTAAGAGGCGAGCAGTACTTC. It codes for CASSYAGLRGEQYF.

This clone has just a few counts. The chain combines TRBV5-5 with TRBJ2-1; TRBD1 matches 8 bases. CDR1 is SGHKS and CDR2 is YYEKEE in the germline V gene (reference sequence). V dropped 3 bases and J dropped 6; count of bases not matched to a gene: 8. This CDR3 is built from 15 residues. The CDR3 loop is CASSYGLDRANEQFF. In nucleotides, the CDR3 is TGTGCCAGCAGCTATGGCTTGGACAGGGCCAATGAGCAGTTCTTC.

This chain connects TRBV6-5 to TRBJ2-3; TRBD1 or TRBD2 may be the D gene (5 bases each). From germline, CDR1 is MNHEY and CDR2 SVGAGI. The CDR3 consists of 14 residues. The germline V and J ends were trimmed by 6 bases and 3 bases, with 13 bases remaining between them. For the CDR3, the DNA is TGTGCCAGCAGCTTCGGGGCTAGGACAGATACGCAGTATTTT. This encodes CASSFGARTDTQYF.

This chain joins TRBV15 and TRBJ1-2; 8 bases align to TRBD1. Trimming at V came to 0 bases and at J to 2 bases, leaving 2 bases not matched to a gene. CDR1 and CDR2 (germline): LNHNV, YYDKDF (reference sequence). The CDR3 length is 15 residues. This CDR3 reads CATSRDQGANYGYTF. DNA of the CDR3: TGTGCCACCAGCAGAGACCAGGGGGCAAACTATGGCTACACCTTC. The full variable domain, completed using reference TRBV15 and TRBJ1-2, is DAMVIQNPRYQVTQFGKPVTLSCSQTLNHNVMYWYQQKSSQAPKLLFHYYDKDFNNEADTPDNFQSRRPNTSFCFLDIRSPGLGDTAMYLCATSRDQGANYGYTFGSGTRLTVV.

The chain uses TRBV11-3 and TRBJ2-4, with D possibly being TRBD1 or TRBD2 (6 bases each). The germline V gene encodes CDR1 SGHNT and CDR2 YENEEA. The CDR3 loop spans 16 amino acids. Trimming pared 5 bases from V and 8 bases from J, leaving 22 bases between. CDR3 protein: CASSPWGAVMPYIQYF. The CDR3 DNA reads as TGTGCCAGCAGCCCCTGGGGGGCAGTGATGCCGTACATTCAGTACTTC.